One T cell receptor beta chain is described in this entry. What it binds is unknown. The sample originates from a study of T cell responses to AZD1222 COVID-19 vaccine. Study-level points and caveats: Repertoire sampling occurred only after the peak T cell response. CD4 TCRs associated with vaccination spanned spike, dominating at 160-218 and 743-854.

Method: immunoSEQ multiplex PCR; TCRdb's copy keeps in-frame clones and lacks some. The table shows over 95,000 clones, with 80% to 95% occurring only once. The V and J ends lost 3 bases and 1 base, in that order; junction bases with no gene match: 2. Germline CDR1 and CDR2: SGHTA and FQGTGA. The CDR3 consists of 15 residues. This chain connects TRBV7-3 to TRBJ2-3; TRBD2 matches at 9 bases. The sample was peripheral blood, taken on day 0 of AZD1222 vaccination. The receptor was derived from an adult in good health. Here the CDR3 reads CASSFSSGGTDTQYF. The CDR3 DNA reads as TGTGCCAGCAGCTTCTCTAGCGGGGGCACAGATACGCAGTATTTT.